These 32 T cell receptor beta chains originate from one sample sequenced in a study of blood T cell repertoires in COVID-19. Measured with immunoSEQ multiplex PCR; TCRdb has only the in-frame clones, and not every one. The sample includes 200,000 or so clones, 75% to 90% of them seen just once. The sequenced sample was PBMCs or T cells enriched from blood (not recorded which). Receptors were obtained from a woman between 40 and 50 years old with acute COVID-19.

The chain combines TRBV28 with TRBJ1-6; D may be TRBD1 (6 bases). CDR1 and CDR2 (germline): MDHEN, SYDVKM. Trimming removed 6 bases from V and 10 bases from J, with 19 bases in between. The CDR3 is 15 amino acids. DNA of the CDR3: TGTGCCAGCAGCCACGGACAGTTCTGGGAATCACCCCTCCACTTT. As protein: CASSHGQFWESPLHF.

The chain has TRBV3-1 (or the pseudogene TRBV3-2) and TRBJ2-7, with 7 nucleotides matching TRBD1. The J segment lost 6 bases and the V segment lost 3 bases, leaving 5 bases of the junction unmatched. The CDR3 loop spans 13 amino acids. The germline V gene has CDR1 LGHDT and CDR2 YNNKEL (reference sequence). In nucleotides, the CDR3 is TGTGCCAGCAGCCATGGGACAGCTACCGAGCAGTACTTC. Protein: CASSHGTATEQYF.

The chain links TRBV6-5 to TRBJ1-1; weak D call: TRBD1 (5 bases). The V end lost 7 bases, the J end lost 3 bases, and 15 bases lay between the germline ends. CDR1 and CDR2 (germline): MNHEY, SVGAGI. This CDR3 contains 14 residues. CDR3 sequence reads: CASIRGATDTEAFF. CDR3 DNA sequence: TGTGCCAGCATTCGCGGGGCGACGGACACTGAAGCTTTCTTT.

This clone was recorded once. V gene TRBV20-1 combines with J gene TRBJ1-2; perhaps TRBD1 as D (5 bases). CDR1 is DFQATT and CDR2 is SNEGSKA in the germline V gene (reference sequence). The CDR3 has 11 residues. Trimming pared 1 base from V and 7 bases from J, leaving 7 bases between. CDR3 region: CSARGQGGYTF. The CDR3, as DNA: TGCAGTGCTAGAGGGCAGGGTGGCTACACCTTC.

The rearrangement links TRBV7-3 to TRBJ2-1; possibly TRBD2 for D (5 bases). This CDR3 has 12 amino acids. V shed 6 bases and J shed 5 bases, with 8 bases lying between them. Germline loops: CDR1 SGHTA, CDR2 FQGTGA. CDR3 sequence (DNA): TGTGCCAGCAGTACGGGGAACAATGAGCAGTTCTTC. As protein: CASSTGNNEQFF.

This chain links TRBV19 with TRBJ1-1; D not resolved. CDR3 size: 12 residues. V lost 5 bases, J lost 5 bases, and 9 bases lay in between. Germline V gives CDR1 LNHDA, CDR2 SQIVND (reference sequence). CDR3 nucleotide sequence: TGTGCCAGTAGTCGCATACGGACTGAAGCTTTCTTT. This encodes CASSRIRTEAFF.

The chain joins TRBV3-1 (or the pseudogene TRBV3-2) to TRBJ1-6, with TRBD1 as a possible D gene (6 bases). Trimming removed 4 bases at V and 8 bases at J, with 12 bases between. This CDR3 contains 14 residues. In germline, CDR1 is LGHDT, CDR2 YNNKEL (reference sequence). The CDR3 DNA reads as TGTGCCAGCAGCCCTCGGGACACCTATTCACCCCTCCACTTT. Translation gives CASSPRDTYSPLHF.

The rearrangement joins TRBV7-2 to TRBJ1-3; the D gene is possibly TRBD1 (5 bases). This CDR3 comprises 15 residues. From germline, CDR1 is SGHTA and CDR2 FQGNSA. V was clipped by 5 bases and J by 0 bases, with 11 bases between them. The CDR3 region has the DNA TGTGCCAGCAGCACGGGACTGACCTCTGGAAACACCATATATTTT. It yields the protein CASSTGLTSGNTIYF.

The genes are TRBV5-1 and TRBJ1-1; D is undetermined. V was shortened by 3 bases and J by 4 bases, with 25 bases between the two germline ends. This CDR3 contains 18 residues. Germline loops: CDR1 SGHRS, CDR2 YFSETQ. CDR3 sequence (DNA): TGCGCCAGCAGCTCAGCGGGCCCAAGTAGGATCCTCAGCACTGAAGCTTTCTTT. Protein: CASSSAGPSRILSTEAFF.

This chain uses TRBV5-1 with TRBJ2-2; maybe TRBD1 (5 bases). From germline, CDR1 is SGHRS and CDR2 YFSETQ. The length of the CDR3 is 15 residues. Between the trimmed V and J ends, which lost 5 bases and 3 bases, there was a span of 14 bases. The CDR3 here is CASSGSGADTGELFF. CDR3 sequence (DNA): TGCGCCAGCAGTGGGTCTGGGGCAGACACCGGGGAGCTGTTTTTT.

The V call is TRBV2, the J call TRBJ2-7; 9 bases match TRBD1. The germline V gene has CDR1 SNHLY and CDR2 FYNNEI. After removal of 5 bases from V and 5 bases from J, the junction contained 4 bases not matched to a gene. This CDR3 comprises 13 residues. The CDR3 DNA follows: TGTGCCAGCAGTCACGACAGGGGGGACGAGCAGTACGTC. Translated: CASSHDRGDEQYV.

This chain joins TRBV28 and TRBJ1-3; D is ambiguous. The germline V gene has CDR1 MDHEN and CDR2 SYDVKM. The CDR3 is made up of 15 amino acids. Trimming left V 3 bases short and J 0 bases short, with 9 bases between. The chain's CDR3 is CASSLLPSSGNTIYF. The CDR3 DNA follows: TGTGCCAGCAGTTTGCTCCCCAGCTCTGGAAACACCATATATTTT.

The J gene is TRBJ2-1, the V gene TRBV7-6, with 9 nucleotides matching TRBD1. The CDR3 runs to 16 residues. V was pared by 1 base and J by 7 bases, with 8 bases of the junction left unmatched. CDR1 is SGHVS and CDR2 is FNYEAQ in the germline V gene. CDR3 in DNA: TGTGCCAGCAGCTTAGTTGCGACAGGGGGAAAAAATGAGCAGTTCTTC. Translated, it gives CASSLVATGGKNEQFF.

V usage is TRBV3-1 (or the pseudogene TRBV3-2) and J usage is TRBJ1-6; no clear D. V gave up 4 bases and J gave up 2 bases, with 9 bases separating them. Germline-derived CDR1 and CDR2 are LGHDT and YNNKEL (reference sequence). There are 15 residues in the CDR3. This chain's CDR3 is CASSPTLAYNSPLHF. CDR3 bases: TGTGCCAGCAGCCCGACGCTAGCCTATAATTCACCCCTCCACTTT.

V and J are TRBV6-5 and TRBJ1-1; 8 bases align to TRBD1. Germline lookup yields CDR1 MNHEY and CDR2 SVGAGI. With 7 bases clipped from V and 3 bases from J, the junction kept 7 bases outside the gene matches. CDR3 length: 14 residues. CDR3 protein: CASTTGAGDTEAFF. The CDR3 DNA follows: TGTGCCAGCACGACAGGGGCCGGTGACACTGAAGCTTTCTTT.

The chain combines TRBV6-1 with TRBJ1-6; possible D gene TRBD1, 6 bases. This CDR3 comprises 14 residues. Trimming left V 2 bases short and J 11 bases short, with 13 bases between. Germline V gene sequence: CDR1 MNHNS, CDR2 SASEGT. The DNA of the CDR3 is TGTGCCAGCAGTGAATGGACAGATCTGCCACCCCTCCACTTT. Translated, it gives CASSEWTDLPPLHF.

A note on this clone: This sample also contains other DNA sequences that code for the same CDR3. CDR3 in DNA: TGTGCCAGCAGTTTCGGGGGAAATGAGCAGTTCTTC. This translates into CASSFGGNEQFF. The rearrangement uses TRBV27 and TRBJ2-1; D may be TRBD2 (6 bases). This CDR3 comprises 12 residues. V shed 3 bases and J shed 7 bases, with 7 bases lying between them. The germline V gene encodes CDR1 MNHEY and CDR2 SMNVEV (reference sequence).

The chain links TRBV6-5 to TRBJ1-4; possibly TRBD1 for D (6 bases). Germline V gene sequence: CDR1 MNHEY, CDR2 SVGAGI. The CDR3 spans 15 residues. Deletions cut 2 bases from V and 7 bases from J, with 14 bases between. The CDR3 region has the DNA TGTGCCAGCAGTTACACAGGGACACGGGGTGAAAAACTGTTTTTT. This codes for CASSYTGTRGEKLFF.

The J gene is TRBJ1-2, the V gene TRBV7-2; 9 bases are shared with TRBD1. With V trimmed by 1 base and J by 0 bases, 6 bases remained unmatched. The CDR3 consists of 17 residues. Germline V gene sequence: CDR1 SGHTA, CDR2 FQGNSA. In nucleotides, the CDR3 is TGTGCCAGCAGCTTAGGTGGCGGACAGGGGACTAACTATGGCTACACCTTC. Amino acid sequence: CASSLGGGQGTNYGYTF.

The CDR3 region has the DNA TGTGCCAGCAGCCAGGCCCCCCGGGGGAACTATGGCTACACCTTC. This gives the protein CASSQAPRGNYGYTF. This chain connects TRBV3-1 (or the pseudogene TRBV3-2) to TRBJ1-2; tentative D call: TRBD1 (5 bases). The CDR3 loop spans 15 amino acids. Germline values: CDR1 LGHDT, CDR2 YNNKEL (reference sequence). The V end was cut by 3 bases, the J end by 2 bases, with 13 bases between.

This clone was found a few times. The rearrangement links TRBV7-9 to TRBJ2-2; a weak D match, TRBD1 (5 bases). This CDR3 is 17 amino acids long. Per the germline V gene, CDR1 is SEHNR and CDR2 is FQNEAQ (reference sequence). The V end lost 2 bases, the J end lost 2 bases, and 15 bases lay between the germline ends. CDR3 loop: CASSLYGGDSNTGELFF. As DNA, the CDR3 is TGTGCCAGCAGCTTATACGGTGGTGACAGCAACACCGGGGAGCTGTTTTTT.

The count of this clone is one. The genes are TRBV6-2 or TRBV6-3 and TRBJ1-5; 12 bases are a match to TRBD1. V trimming: 5 bases; J trimming: 3 bases; junction bases outside the gene matches: 11. The CDR3 has 18 amino acids. The V gene's germline CDR1 is MNHEY and CDR2 SVGEGT. CDR3 nucleotide sequence: TGTGCCAGCAGTGCCTCCCCCGGGACAGGGGGCATCAATCAGCCCCAGCATTTT. Its translation is CASSASPGTGGINQPQHF.

V and J are TRBV19 and TRBJ1-2, with TRBD1 matching 7 bases. The CDR3 is 12 residues long. V lost 6 bases, J lost 4 bases, and 2 bases stayed unmatched. The germline CDR1 and CDR2 sequences are LNHDA and SQIVND (reference sequence). The chain's CDR3 is CASSRGAYGYTF. The DNA for the CDR3 is TGTGCCAGTAGCAGGGGGGCCTATGGCTACACCTTC.

The V call is TRBV9, the J call TRBJ2-1; D unclear. V dropped 3 bases and J dropped 8 bases, with 6 bases sitting between them. The germline gives CDR1 SGDLS, CDR2 YYNGEE. The CDR3 extends over 11 amino acids. The DNA of the CDR3 is TGTGCCAGCAGCGAATTCGATGAGCAGTTCTTC. Residues: CASSEFDEQFF.

V is TRBV30 and J is TRBJ2-1, with D perhaps matching TRBD2 (6 bases). CDR1 is GTSNPN and CDR2 is SVGIG in the germline V gene (reference sequence). The CDR3 is 14 amino acids. V dropped 5 bases and J dropped 8 bases, with 19 bases sitting between them. The CDR3 DNA is TGTGCCTGGGGAACGGGACTGTTAGGGGATGAGCAGTTCTTC. This encodes CAWGTGLLGDEQFF.

V gene TRBV11-2 combines with J gene TRBJ1-5, with D tentatively TRBD1 (6 bases). The V gene's germline CDR1 is SGHAT and CDR2 FQNNGV. The CDR3 totals 16 residues. V lost 1 base to trimming and J lost 7 bases, with 17 bases between them. This chain's CDR3 is CASSLGLGGLGQPQHF. For the CDR3, the DNA is TGTGCCAGCAGCTTAGGTCTTGGGGGCTTGGGCCAGCCCCAGCATTTT.

The rearrangement joins TRBV5-4 to TRBJ2-2; a possible D gene is TRBD2 (5 bases). Germline CDR1 is SGHNT and CDR2 is YYREEE (reference sequence). The CDR3 length is 13 residues. The V end lost 5 bases, the J end lost 7 bases, and 12 bases lay between the germline ends. The CDR3 region has the DNA TGTGCCAGCAGTTCACTAGAAGACGGGGAGCTGTTTTTT. Translation gives CASSSLEDGELFF.

This rearrangement joins TRBV15 to TRBJ2-7, with D unclear. V was shortened by 2 bases and J by 1 base, with 6 bases between the two germline ends. Per germline, CDR1 LNHNV and CDR2 YYDKDF (reference sequence). The CDR3 has 13 residues. CDR3 DNA sequence: TGTGCCACCAGCAGACCCGAGTCCTACGAGCAGTACTTC. Translated, it gives CATSRPESYEQYF.

The V and J genes are TRBV24-1 and TRBJ2-2; 11 positions match TRBD2. The V and J ends lost 4 bases and 6 bases, in that order; junction bases with no gene match: 3. Germline values: CDR1 KGHDR, CDR2 SFDVKD. The CDR3 runs 15 residues. The CDR3 DNA follows: TGTGCCACCAGTGAAGGGGGACTAGCGGCCGGGGAGCTGTTTTTT. Encoded protein: CATSEGGLAAGELFF.

This rearrangement joins TRBV9 to TRBJ1-6, with D possibly matching TRBD1 (5 bases). The germline V gene encodes CDR1 SGDLS and CDR2 YYNGEE. The CDR3 is 13 amino acids. With 3 bases removed from V and 10 bases from J, the gap between germline ends came to 11 bases. CDR3 sequence reads: CASSGTPSSPLHF. The CDR3 DNA follows: TGTGCCAGCAGCGGGACACCGAGCTCACCCCTCCACTTT.

The J gene is TRBJ2-7, the V gene TRBV10-2; D uncertain. This CDR3 is built from 11 residues. Germline values: CDR1 WSHSY, CDR2 SAAADI. V gave up 0 bases and J gave up 6 bases, with 3 bases separating them. CDR3 sequence (DNA): TGCGCCAGCAGTGAGTCTCTCGAGCAGTACGTC. Residues: CASSESLEQYV.

V is TRBV19 and J is TRBJ1-2, with 9 positions matching TRBD1. V lost 5 bases, J lost 6 bases, and 10 bases stayed unmatched. CDR3 size: 15 residues. Germline V gives CDR1 LNHDA, CDR2 SQIVND (reference sequence). The CDR3 loop is CASSPSGTGTDGYTF. In DNA, the CDR3 is TGTGCCAGTAGTCCCTCCGGGACAGGGACTGATGGCTACACCTTC.